The table lists the clone carrying this TCR beta chain with a few counts. Its antigen is unknown. These data belong to a study of cytomegalovirus exposure and HLA in healthy donors. This CDR3 is built from 15 residues. Germline loops: CDR1 MDHEN, CDR2 SYDVKM. The ends were cut back, 4 bases at V and 4 bases at J, with 16 bases in the middle. Researchers ran the PCR with 60 Vbeta and 13 Jbeta primers. Produced via immunoSEQ multiplex PCR; TCRdb's table is partial and in-frame only. The sample lists approximately 150,000 clones, 64% occurring once. General study results and limits: Cytomegalovirus-associated status was assigned to 164 TCR beta chains.

The rearrangement joins TRBV28 to TRBJ1-1; the D gene is possibly TRBD1 (6 bases). The specimen was PBMCs. This TCR derives from a woman aged 30 to 39 in good health and CMV-seropositive. The CDR3 DNA reads TGTGCCAGCAGTTCCTACACGACAGGCACCACTGAAGCTTTCTTT. It yields the protein CASSSYTTGTTEAFF.